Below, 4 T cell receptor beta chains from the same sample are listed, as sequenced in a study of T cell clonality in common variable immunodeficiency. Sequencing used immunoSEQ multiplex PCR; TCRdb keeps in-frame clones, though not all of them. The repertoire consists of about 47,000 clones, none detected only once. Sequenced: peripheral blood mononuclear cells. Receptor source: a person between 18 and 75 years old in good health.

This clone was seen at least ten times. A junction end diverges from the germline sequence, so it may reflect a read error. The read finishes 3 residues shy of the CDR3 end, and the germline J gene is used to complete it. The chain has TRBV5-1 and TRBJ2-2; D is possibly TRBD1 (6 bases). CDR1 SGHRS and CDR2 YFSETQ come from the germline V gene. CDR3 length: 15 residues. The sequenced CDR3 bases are TGCGCCAGCAGCTTAAACAGGGTGAACGCCGGGGAG. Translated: CASSLNRVNAGE. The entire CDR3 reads CASSLNRVNAGELFF.

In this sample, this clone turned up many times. CDR3 in amino acids: CASSIGGTGSAGNTIYF. CDR3 DNA, as far as it was read: TGTGCCAGTAGTATAGGAGGGACAGGGTCGGCTGGAAACACC. The rearrangement links TRBV19 to TRBJ1-3; the match to TRBD1 covers 9 bases. The CDR3 is cut off 3 residues early in the read; its end comes from the germline J gene. This CDR3 region has 17 residues. Trimming at V came to 1 base and at J to 2 bases, leaving 6 bases not matched to a gene. The germline V gene has CDR1 LNHDA and CDR2 SQIVND (reference sequence). Drawing the rest from reference TRBV19 and TRBJ1-3, the complete variable domain is DGGITQSPKYLFRKEGQNVTLSCEQNLNHDAMYWYRQDPGQGLRLIYYSQIVNDFQKGDIAEGYSVSREKKESFPLTVTSAQKNPTAFYLCASSIGGTGSAGNTIYFGEGSWLTVV.

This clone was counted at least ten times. The CDR3 reads CSAKHPGLAGGPGTNEQFF. CDR3 DNA, as far as it was read: TGCAGTGCTAAGCACCCGGGACTAGCGGGGGGGCCTGGGACCAATGAG. J is TRBJ2-1 and V is TRBV20-1, with 16 positions matching TRBD2. The CDR3 extends 3 residues past the end of the read, so its final part is completed from the germline J gene. CDR1 DFQATT and CDR2 SNEGSKA come from the germline V gene (reference sequence). Trimming removed 4 bases from V and 6 bases from J; junction bases left unmatched: 15. This CDR3 is built from 19 residues.

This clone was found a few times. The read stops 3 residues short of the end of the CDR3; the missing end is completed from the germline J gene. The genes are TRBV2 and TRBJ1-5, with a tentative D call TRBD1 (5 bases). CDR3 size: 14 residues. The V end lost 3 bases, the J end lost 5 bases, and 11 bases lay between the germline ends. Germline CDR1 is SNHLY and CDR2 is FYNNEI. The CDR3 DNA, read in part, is TGTGCCAGCAGTGATCGCCAGGGTTATCAGCCC. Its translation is CASSDRQGYQP. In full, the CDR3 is CASSDRQGYQPQHF.